The 32 T cell receptor beta chains below come from one sample, sequenced in a study of blood T cell repertoires in COVID-19. TCRdb's table, derived via immunoSEQ multiplex PCR, lists solely in-frame clones and lacks some. The data hold around 52,000 clones, with about nine tenths observed a single time. The sequenced material came from peripheral blood. The receptor source for this set is a woman aged 80 or over with acute or convalescent COVID-19.

V is TRBV5-1 and J is TRBJ2-5; weak D call: TRBD1 (6 bases). The CDR3 totals 16 residues. Trimming removed 0 bases at V and 0 bases at J, with 12 bases between. From germline, CDR1 is SGHRS and CDR2 YFSETQ. CDR3 sequence (DNA): TGCGCCAGCAGCTTGGGGTATACAGGGTACCAAGAGACCCAGTACTTC. Translation: CASSLGYTGYQETQYF.

This chain connects TRBV5-8 to TRBJ1-6, with D possibly TRBD1 on 5 matching bases. There are 16 residues in the CDR3. Trimming pared 0 bases from V and 5 bases from J, leaving 12 bases between. Germline CDR1 is SGHTS and CDR2 is YDEGEE. CDR3 amino acids: CASSLGPGYHNSPLHF. The CDR3 nucleotides are TGTGCCAGCAGCTTGGGGCCAGGGTACCATAATTCACCCCTCCACTTT.

J is TRBJ1-2 and V is TRBV5-1; unclear D gene. V was cut by 0 bases and J by 7 bases, with 16 bases left in between. Germline lookup yields CDR1 SGHRS and CDR2 YFSETQ. This CDR3 has 15 residues. CDR3 bases: TGCGCCAGCAGCTTGGGCGTGTCCGTGGCGGCTGGCTACACCTTC. Translation gives CASSLGVSVAAGYTF.

This chain joins TRBV27 and TRBJ2-5; D not certain. CDR1 and CDR2 (germline): MNHEY, SMNVEV (reference sequence). V shed 6 bases and J shed 2 bases, with 16 bases lying between them. CDR3 length: 15 residues. The CDR3 here is CASSPRGTVQETQYF. CDR3 nucleotides: TGTGCCAGCAGCCCACGAGGTACCGTGCAAGAGACCCAGTACTTC.

The genes are TRBV19 and TRBJ2-3; the match to TRBD2 covers 8 bases. With V trimmed by 10 bases and J by 0 bases, 6 bases remained unmatched. This CDR3 contains 14 residues. The germline V gene has CDR1 LNHDA and CDR2 SQIVND (reference sequence). The CDR3 nucleotides are TGTGCCACCGGGGGGGACGCGAGCACAGATACGCAGTATTTT. It encodes CATGGDASTDTQYF.

The chain employs TRBV5-1 and TRBJ2-7, with a weak D call TRBD1 (5 bases). The V gene's germline CDR1 is SGHRS and CDR2 YFSETQ. This CDR3 has 15 amino acids. The V end was cut by 6 bases, the J end by 1 base, with 17 bases between. This CDR3 reads CASKGEAGYSYEQYF. CDR3 bases: TGCGCCAGCAAAGGCGAGGCAGGGTATTCCTACGAGCAGTACTTC.

This clone was counted a few times. The chain is built from TRBV27 and TRBJ1-5; 11 nucleotides match TRBD1. This CDR3 spans 16 amino acids. V shed 5 bases, J shed 6 bases, and the junction held 9 bases outside the gene matches. CDR1 is MNHEY and CDR2 is SMNVEV in the germline V gene (reference sequence). CDR3 sequence: CASSTRTGGLLQPQHF. CDR3 nucleotides: TGTGCCAGCAGTACCCGGACAGGGGGCCTCCTTCAGCCCCAGCATTTT.

The J gene is TRBJ1-3, the V gene TRBV6-6, with 10 bases fitting TRBD1. The CDR3 totals 16 residues. The V segment lost 4 bases and the J segment 3 bases; nucleotides outside the gene matches: 6. Germline assignment: CDR1 MNHNY and CDR2 SVGAGI (reference sequence). The DNA for the CDR3 is TGTGCCAGCAGTTGGGGACAGGGGAGTTATGGAAACACCATATATTTT. Protein product: CASSWGQGSYGNTIYF.

The chain is built from TRBV11-3 and TRBJ2-2; TRBD1 aligns across 10 bases. Germline CDR1 is SGHNT and CDR2 is YENEEA. V gave up 5 bases and J gave up 5 bases; unmatched junction bases: 2. This CDR3 has 14 amino acids. Written as DNA, the CDR3 is TGTGCCAGCAGCGAGGACAGGGGGACCGGGGAGCTGTTTTTT. Amino acids: CASSEDRGTGELFF. Full variable domain (outside the CDR3, taken from reference TRBV11-3 and TRBJ2-2): EAGVVQSPRYKIIEKKQPVAFWCNPISGHNTLYWYLQNLGQGPELLIRYENEEAVDDSQLPKDRFSAERLKGVDSTLKIQPAELGDSAVYLCASSEDRGTGELFFGEGSRLTVL.

CDR3 in amino acids: CASSPRGGRHEQYF. The CDR3 region has the DNA TGTGCCAGCAGCCCCCGGGGGGGGCGGCACGAGCAGTACTTC. The V and J genes are TRBV3-1 (or the pseudogene TRBV3-2) and TRBJ2-7, with 8 bases lining up with TRBD2. The germline V gene has CDR1 LGHDT and CDR2 YNNKEL (reference sequence). V shed 4 bases and J 5 bases; nucleotides not matched to a gene: 7. This CDR3 contains 14 residues.

This chain joins TRBV24-1 and TRBJ2-3; D possibly corresponds to TRBD2 (7 bases). Looked up from germline, CDR1 is KGHDR and CDR2 is SFDVKD. The CDR3 has 15 amino acids. The V end lost 3 bases, the J end lost 7 bases, and 16 bases lay between the germline ends. This CDR3 reads CATSDRAGAGYTQYF. The CDR3 bases are TGTGCCACCAGTGATAGGGCGGGGGCAGGATATACGCAGTATTTT.

This clone was observed once. This chain joins TRBV5-1 and TRBJ1-2; D uncertain. The CDR3 is 14 amino acids. Trimming removed 4 bases at V and 1 base at J, with 11 bases between. Germline lookup yields CDR1 SGHRS and CDR2 YFSETQ. CDR3 protein: CASSRDRGNYGYTF. The CDR3 coding sequence is TGCGCCAGCAGCCGAGACCGAGGTAACTATGGCTACACCTTC.

CDR3 in amino acids: CAIAPGYTDTQYF. CDR3 bases: TGTGCCATCGCACCGGGATATACAGATACGCAGTATTTT. The V call is TRBV10-3, the J call TRBJ2-3; D may be TRBD2 (5 bases). Trimming took off 8 bases at V and 3 bases at J, with 12 bases between the two ends. In germline, CDR1 is ENHRY, CDR2 SYGVKD. The CDR3 covers 13 residues.

The chain joins TRBV19 to TRBJ2-5; 7 bases are shared with TRBD1. V shed 5 bases and J 1 base; nucleotides not matched to a gene: 4. Germline loops: CDR1 LNHDA, CDR2 SQIVND (reference sequence). The length of the CDR3 is 14 residues. The DNA for the CDR3 is TGTGCCAGTAGTGCCGGGACAGCCCAAGAGACCCAGTACTTC. Translation: CASSAGTAQETQYF.

J is TRBJ2-2 and V is TRBV5-4; 16 nucleotides align to TRBD2. V lost 4 bases to trimming and J lost 4 bases; unmatched junction nucleotides: 7. The CDR3 has 18 residues. CDR1 and CDR2 (germline): SGHNT, YYREEE (reference sequence). The CDR3 protein is CASSTGLAGGIGTGELFF. CDR3 coding DNA: TGTGCCAGCAGCACGGGACTAGCGGGGGGGATTGGCACCGGGGAGCTGTTTTTT.

The V and J genes are TRBV6-6 and TRBJ2-2; 9 bases are a match to TRBD2. The length of the CDR3 is 15 residues. CDR1 and CDR2 from the germline V gene are MNHNY and SVGAGI (reference sequence). V lost 6 bases, J lost 4 bases, and 6 bases stayed unmatched. The CDR3 sequence: CASRLSSGGTGELFF. CDR3 bases: TGTGCCAGCAGATTGAGTAGCGGGGGCACCGGGGAGCTGTTTTTT.

V usage is TRBV2 and J usage is TRBJ2-5; TRBD1 is a possible D gene (5 bases). CDR1 and CDR2 from the germline V gene are SNHLY and FYNNEI. The germline V and J ends were trimmed by 4 bases and 3 bases, with 9 bases remaining between them. This CDR3 is built from 13 residues. The CDR3 DNA sequence: TGTGCCAGCAGTGGTGGGGCCGAAGAGACCCAGTACTTC. Translating it yields CASSGGAEETQYF.

This clone is a singleton in its sample. The V call is TRBV7-2, the J call TRBJ1-3, with 7 bases matching TRBD1. The CDR3 is made up of 16 amino acids. Per germline, CDR1 SGHTA and CDR2 FQGNSA. J was trimmed by 2 bases and V by 5 bases; bases with no gene match: 9. The CDR3 loop reads CASSRLLGTAGNTIYF. Written as DNA, the CDR3 is TGTGCCAGCAGCCGCCTACTCGGGACAGCTGGAAACACCATATATTTT.

The genes are TRBV10-1 and TRBJ2-2; D uncertain. This CDR3 has 13 amino acids. V was pared by 4 bases and J by 4 bases, with 7 bases between. Germline CDR1 WNHNN, CDR2 SYGVQD (reference sequence). The CDR3 here is CASSGSPTGELFF. CDR3 DNA sequence: TGCGCCAGCAGTGGGAGTCCCACCGGGGAGCTGTTTTTT.

This clone was seen more than once but under ten times. The chain employs TRBV14 and TRBJ2-1; unclear D gene. This CDR3 comprises 14 residues. V was trimmed by 1 base and J by 4 bases, leaving 8 bases between them. The germline V gene has CDR1 SGHDN and CDR2 FVKESK. The CDR3 loop reads CASSQANIYNEQFF. The CDR3 coding sequence is TGTGCCAGCAGCCAAGCGAACATATACAATGAGCAGTTCTTC.

J is TRBJ1-5 and V is TRBV5-5; TRBD1 aligns across 8 bases. J lost 3 bases, V lost 2 bases, and 4 bases had no gene match. This CDR3 has 15 residues. Germline values: CDR1 SGHKS, CDR2 YYEKEE (reference sequence). The CDR3 sequence is CASSLRDRPNQPQHF. CDR3 nucleotide sequence: TGTGCCAGCAGCTTACGGGACAGGCCCAATCAGCCCCAGCATTTT.

The chain combines TRBV19 with TRBJ2-5; D might be TRBD2 (6 bases). The CDR3 is 14 residues long. Germline CDR1 LNHDA, CDR2 SQIVND (reference sequence). The V gene lost 1 base and the J gene lost 1 base, with 7 bases spanning the gap. The CDR3 loop is CASSIGGTQETQYF. The CDR3 bases are TGTGCCAGTAGTATAGGCGGGACCCAAGAGACCCAGTACTTC.

The chain uses TRBV7-9 and TRBJ1-1; D not certain. Trimming took 4 bases from V and 11 from J, leaving 17 bases between them. Germline lookup yields CDR1 SEHNR and CDR2 FQNEAQ (reference sequence). This CDR3 is 13 amino acids long. The CDR3 bases are TGTGCCAGCAGCTCGGTTGGGAGTCCGAACGCTTTCTTT. It translates to CASSSVGSPNAFF.

This chain links TRBV7-2 with TRBJ1-1, with D unclear. Trimming took off 2 bases at V and 1 base at J, with 5 bases between the two ends. CDR1 is SGHTA, CDR2 FQGNSA, per germline. The CDR3 covers 13 residues. CDR3 sequence: CASSLFGNTEAFF. As DNA, the CDR3 is TGTGCCAGCAGCTTATTCGGGAACACTGAAGCTTTCTTT.

This sequence joins TRBV7-2 and TRBJ2-5, with D perhaps TRBD2 (6 bases). The CDR3 runs to 14 residues. In germline, CDR1 is SGHTA, CDR2 FQGNSA. Trimming removed 5 bases at V and 5 bases at J, with 15 bases between. The DNA of the CDR3 is TGTGCCAGCAGCAGCGGGCGGCGGTGGGAGACCCAGTACTTC. Its protein is CASSSGRRWETQYF.

V usage is TRBV2 and J usage is TRBJ1-6; 8 nucleotides agree with TRBD1. Per the germline V gene, CDR1 is SNHLY and CDR2 is FYNNEI. The CDR3 sequence is 15 residues long. Trimming cost V 6 bases and J 8 bases; bases outside gene matches: 9. CDR3 residues: CASSARQGKDSPLHF. CDR3 in DNA: TGTGCCAGCAGCGCAAGACAGGGGAAGGATTCACCCCTCCACTTT.

This rearrangement joins TRBV6-4 to TRBJ2-3, with 8 nucleotides matching TRBD1. Germline V CDR1 and CDR2: MRHNA, SNTAGT. The junction had 8 bases not matched to a gene; V was cut back by 2 bases and J by 4 bases. The length of the CDR3 is 16 residues. Written as DNA, the CDR3 is TGTGCCAGCAGTGACCCGGGCAGGGGGCCGTCAGATACGCAGTATTTT. Its translation is CASSDPGRGPSDTQYF.

The chain carries TRBV11-2 and TRBJ1-5; D is possibly TRBD1 (5 bases). The CDR3 totals 15 residues. Trimming removed 1 base at V and 5 bases at J, with 12 bases between. Germline lookup yields CDR1 SGHAT and CDR2 FQNNGV. CDR3 sequence (DNA): TGTGCCAGCAGCTTAGTGGGGGGGGGTGATCAGCCCCAGCATTTT. Residues: CASSLVGGGDQPQHF.

This chain joins TRBV2 and TRBJ1-4; D not certain. The germline gives CDR1 SNHLY, CDR2 FYNNEI. CDR3 length: 15 residues. Trimming removed 4 bases at V and 7 bases at J, with 16 bases between. The CDR3 here is CASSGSTRVAEKLFF. In DNA form, the CDR3 reads TGTGCCAGCAGTGGCTCGACCCGGGTCGCTGAAAAACTGTTTTTT.

The chain employs TRBV11-3 and TRBJ2-2; D is unresolved. Germline V lookup: CDR1 SGHNT, CDR2 YENEEA. This CDR3 has 13 residues. V gave up 6 bases and J gave up 0 bases, with 5 bases separating them. The CDR3 is CASSRTNTGELFF. The CDR3 DNA is TGTGCCAGCAGTAGAACGAACACCGGGGAGCTGTTTTTT.

The chain is built from TRBV5-1 and TRBJ2-2; maybe TRBD1 (6 bases). Looked up from germline, CDR1 is SGHRS and CDR2 is YFSETQ. This CDR3 is built from 18 residues. Trimming removed 3 bases from V and 3 bases from J, with 21 bases in between. CDR3 amino acids: CASSSHVTGRRDTGELFF. Written as DNA, the CDR3 is TGCGCCAGCAGCTCGCATGTGACAGGTCGGCGGGACACCGGGGAGCTGTTTTTT.

V and J are TRBV5-5 and TRBJ1-2; 8 bases fit TRBD1. Per the germline V gene, CDR1 is SGHKS and CDR2 is YYEKEE (reference sequence). This CDR3 has 15 residues. V lost 2 bases, J lost 8 bases, and 11 bases stayed unmatched. CDR3 region: CASSFGLDRGWGYTF. Here the CDR3 DNA reads TGTGCCAGCAGCTTTGGCCTTGACAGGGGCTGGGGCTACACCTTC.